This entry lists 21 T cell receptor beta chains sequenced from one sample in a study of PD-L1 blockade in urothelial cancer. The data were produced by immunoSEQ multiplex PCR, yet TCRdb's version contains in-frame clones alone and is incomplete. The sample shows around 120,000 clones, 70% to 90% of them seen only once. Sequenced here: PBMCs, sampled around atezolizumab (anti-PD-L1) treatment. Every receptor here comes from a man aged 50-60 years with urothelial cancer.

The V call is TRBV7-6, the J call TRBJ2-1, with 12 positions matching TRBD2. Looked up from germline, CDR1 is SGHVS and CDR2 is FNYEAQ. This CDR3 contains 13 residues. Trimming at V came to 6 bases and at J to 10 bases, leaving 4 bases not matched to a gene. The CDR3 protein is CASRLTSGGEQFF. CDR3 DNA sequence: TGTGCCAGCAGATTGACTAGCGGGGGCGAGCAGTTCTTC. The full variable domain, its missing parts supplied by reference TRBV7-6 and TRBJ2-1, is GAGVSQSPRYKVTKRGQDVALRCDPISGHVSLYWYRQALGQGPEFLTYFNYEAQQDKSGLPNDRFSAERPEGSISTLTIQRTEQRDSAMYRCASRLTSGGEQFFGPGTRLTVL.

The chain is built from TRBV7-9 and TRBJ2-6; TRBD1 might be the D (5 bases). The germline V and J ends were trimmed by 4 bases and 0 bases, with 10 bases remaining between them. Germline lookup yields CDR1 SEHNR and CDR2 FQNEAQ (reference sequence). CDR3 length equals 16 residues. CDR3 residues: CASSSRQYSGANVLTF. In DNA form, the CDR3 reads TGTGCCAGCAGCTCCAGACAGTACTCTGGGGCCAACGTCCTGACTTTC.

V usage is TRBV7-2 and J usage is TRBJ1-6; D remains unclear. Germline CDR1 SGHTA, CDR2 FQGNSA. Trimming removed 3 bases from V and 3 bases from J, with 9 bases in between. The CDR3 sequence is 15 residues long. CDR3 loop: CASSFNTGYNSPLHF. The DNA for the CDR3 is TGTGCCAGCAGCTTCAACACGGGCTATAATTCACCCCTCCACTTT.

The chain recombines TRBV2 with TRBJ1-1, with TRBD1 matching 7 bases. The V gene's germline CDR1 is SNHLY and CDR2 FYNNEI. The CDR3 extends over 17 amino acids. J gave up 1 base and V 6 bases, and 14 bases lay outside the gene matches. In nucleotides, the CDR3 is TGTGCCAGCAGAGTCATAGGGCTGACAGGGAAGAACACTGAAGCTTTCTTT. Amino acids: CASRVIGLTGKNTEAFF.

Concerning this clone: The junction and the germline gene differ at one end; a read error may be behind it. This chain links TRBV7-7 with TRBJ1-4, with D uncertain. The CDR3 runs 13 residues. Germline V gene data show CDR1 as SSHAT and CDR2 as FNYEAQ (reference sequence). CDR3 sequence reads: CASSRAEDEKLFF. As DNA, the CDR3 is TGTGCTAGCAGCCGCGCGGAGGATGAAAAACTGTTTTTT.

The chain carries TRBV6-5 and TRBJ2-2; 12 bases agree with TRBD2. The CDR3 totals 14 residues. V dropped 8 bases and J dropped 7; count of bases not matched to a gene: 5. Per germline, CDR1 MNHEY and CDR2 SVGAGI. The CDR3 protein is CASLPGLAGGELFF. The DNA for the CDR3 is TGTGCCAGCCTCCCGGGACTAGCGGGCGGGGAGCTGTTTTTT.

The sample holds one count of this clone. The chain uses TRBV5-8 and TRBJ2-2; 14 positions match TRBD2. The V segment lost 4 bases and the J segment 1 base; nucleotides outside the gene matches: 3. The germline V gene encodes CDR1 SGHTS and CDR2 YDEGEE. This CDR3 comprises 17 residues. The CDR3 nucleotides read TGTGCCAGCAGCAAGGGACTAGCGGGGGTGAACACCGGGGAGCTGTTTTTT. Protein: CASSKGLAGVNTGELFF.

This chain links TRBV5-1 with TRBJ1-5, with 11 bases aligning to TRBD1. CDR1 is SGHRS and CDR2 is YFSETQ in the germline V gene. This CDR3 has 14 amino acids. V gave up 3 bases and J gave up 7 bases; unmatched junction bases: 3. The CDR3 nucleotides read TGCGCCAGCAGCTCGGGACAGGGGGGCCAGCCCCAGCATTTT. It is translated as CASSSGQGGQPQHF.

The V and J genes are TRBV6-6 and TRBJ2-7; TRBD2 agrees at 8 bases. Unmatched junction bases numbered 11, after V lost 8 bases and J lost 2 bases. The CDR3 extends over 15 amino acids. Germline CDR1 reads MNHNY; CDR2 reads SVGAGI (reference sequence). DNA of the CDR3: TGTGCCAGCGGCTTATCGAAGCGGGAGCCCTACGAGCAGTACTTC. This translates into CASGLSKREPYEQYF.

The chain joins TRBV6-5 to TRBJ1-2; D possibly corresponds to TRBD1 (5 bases). The CDR3 has 14 amino acids. V lost 9 bases, J lost 3 bases, and 17 bases lay in between. Germline lookup yields CDR1 MNHEY and CDR2 SVGAGI. The CDR3 loop reads CARGEDPIDYGYTF. DNA for the CDR3: TGTGCCAGAGGGGAGGACCCGATAGACTATGGCTACACCTTC.

This clone was detected only once. The genes are TRBV27 and TRBJ1-6, with 10 bases lining up with TRBD1. Germline V gene lookup returns CDR1 MNHEY and CDR2 SMNVEV (reference sequence). V shed 6 bases and J 6 bases; nucleotides not matched to a gene: 5. The CDR3 is made up of 15 amino acids. CDR3 DNA: TGTGCCAGCAGCCGCTGGGACAGGGGTAATTCACCCCTCCACTTT. It translates to CASSRWDRGNSPLHF.

The CDR3 reads CASSFRTGSPDTQYF. In nucleotides, the CDR3 is TGTGCCAGCAGCTTCAGGACAGGGTCTCCAGATACGCAGTATTTT. The chain joins TRBV7-2 to TRBJ2-3, with 8 bases identical to TRBD1. This CDR3 is 15 amino acids long. Germline values: CDR1 SGHTA, CDR2 FQGNSA. Trimming took 3 bases from V and 4 from J; bases not matched to a gene: 6.

The V call is TRBV23-1, the J call TRBJ2-7; tentatively, D is TRBD1 (6 bases). TRBV23-1 is an ORF; its function is uncertain. The CDR3 covers 15 residues. V gave up 3 bases and J gave up 7 bases, with 19 bases separating them. This CDR3 reads CASSHGTPFSKEQYF. For the CDR3, the DNA is TGCGCCAGCAGTCATGGGACACCCTTCTCTAAGGAGCAGTACTTC.

The genes are TRBV12-5 and TRBJ2-3; 12 bases line up with TRBD2. Germline CDR1 reads LGHNT; CDR2 reads FRNRAP. V lost 1 base and J lost 4; bases outside the gene matches: 3. This CDR3 spans 16 amino acids. Here the CDR3 DNA reads TGTGCTAGTGGTTTGGGACTAGCGGGAGCCCCAGATACGCAGTATTTT. This gives the protein CASGLGLAGAPDTQYF.

This clone appeared once. The V gene is TRBV4-1, the J gene TRBJ2-1; TRBD1 aligns across 10 bases. The trim removed 3 bases at V and 14 bases at J, leaving 13 bases unmatched. Germline-derived CDR1 and CDR2 are MGHRA and YSYEKL. This CDR3 is 15 amino acids long. This chain's CDR3 is CASSHDRGPNLGKFF. As DNA, the CDR3 is TGCGCCAGCAGCCACGACAGGGGGCCCAACCTTGGGAAGTTCTTC.

The V gene is TRBV27, the J gene TRBJ1-4, with TRBD1 identical over 8 bases. Germline V gene data show CDR1 as MNHEY and CDR2 as SMNVEV (reference sequence). V gave up 7 bases and J gave up 5 bases; unmatched junction bases: 6. This CDR3 region has 14 residues. Written as DNA, the CDR3 is TGTGCCAGCACACCAGGGGGCCAGAATGAAAAACTGTTTTTT. Protein: CASTPGGQNEKLFF.

The chain joins TRBV20-1 to TRBJ2-7; D is possibly TRBD1 (6 bases). CDR1 is DFQATT and CDR2 is SNEGSKA in the germline V gene (reference sequence). The CDR3 extends over 11 amino acids. The ends were cut back, 5 bases at V and 2 bases at J, with 7 bases in the middle. The CDR3 DNA sequence: TGCAGTGCTGGACAGACCTACGAGCAGTACTTC. It translates to CSAGQTYEQYF.

This clone was observed a few times. CDR3 protein: CAWSNPSGGEQYF. DNA of the CDR3: TGTGCCTGGAGTAACCCGAGCGGGGGCGAGCAGTACTTC. The gene calls are TRBV30 and TRBJ2-7, with 8 bases lining up with TRBD2. V trimming: 2 bases; J trimming: 6 bases; junction bases outside the gene matches: 6. This CDR3 has 13 amino acids. Germline V gives CDR1 GTSNPN, CDR2 SVGIG (reference sequence).

The V gene is TRBV30, the J gene TRBJ2-1; D uncertain. The CDR3 is made up of 14 amino acids. Trimming cost V 3 bases and J 3 bases, with 12 bases left between them. Germline V CDR1 and CDR2: GTSNPN, SVGIG (reference sequence). CDR3 nucleotide sequence: TGTGCCTGGAGCCCCTCGAGTGGCTACAATGAGCAGTTCTTC. Encoded protein: CAWSPSSGYNEQFF.

This clone was seen more than once but under ten times. The chain is built from TRBV20-1 and TRBJ1-2; D ambiguous. This CDR3 is built from 10 residues. Deletions cut 4 bases from V and 3 bases from J, with 3 bases between. From germline, CDR1 is DFQATT and CDR2 SNEGSKA (reference sequence). CDR3 bases: TGCAGTGCTACGGACTATGGCTACACCTTC. Its translation: CSATDYGYTF.

The chain employs TRBV27 and TRBJ2-5; 10 nucleotides match TRBD2. The CDR3 runs to 15 residues. Germline loops: CDR1 MNHEY, CDR2 SMNVEV (reference sequence). The V gene end was trimmed by 6 bases and the J gene end by 2 bases; junction bases not matched to a gene: 6. CDR3 amino acids: CASSWELAGQETQYF. CDR3 in DNA: TGTGCCAGCAGCTGGGAACTAGCGGGACAAGAGACCCAGTACTTC.